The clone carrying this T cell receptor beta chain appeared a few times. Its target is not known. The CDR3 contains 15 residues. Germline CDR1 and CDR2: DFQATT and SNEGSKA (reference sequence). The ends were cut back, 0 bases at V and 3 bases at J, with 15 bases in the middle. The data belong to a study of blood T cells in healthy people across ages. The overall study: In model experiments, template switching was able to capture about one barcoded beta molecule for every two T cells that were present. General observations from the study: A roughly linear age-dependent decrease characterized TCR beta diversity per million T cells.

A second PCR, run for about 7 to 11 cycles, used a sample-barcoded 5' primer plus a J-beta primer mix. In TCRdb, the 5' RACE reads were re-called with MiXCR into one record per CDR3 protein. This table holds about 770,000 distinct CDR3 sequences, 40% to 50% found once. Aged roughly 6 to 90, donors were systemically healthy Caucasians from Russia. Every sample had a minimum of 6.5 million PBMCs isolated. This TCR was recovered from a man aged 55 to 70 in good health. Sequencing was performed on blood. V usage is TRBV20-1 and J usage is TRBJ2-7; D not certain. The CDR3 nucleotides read TGCAGTGCTAGAGATGTAGGGCGCACAGACTACGAGCAGTACTTC. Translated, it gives CSARDVGRTDYEQYF.